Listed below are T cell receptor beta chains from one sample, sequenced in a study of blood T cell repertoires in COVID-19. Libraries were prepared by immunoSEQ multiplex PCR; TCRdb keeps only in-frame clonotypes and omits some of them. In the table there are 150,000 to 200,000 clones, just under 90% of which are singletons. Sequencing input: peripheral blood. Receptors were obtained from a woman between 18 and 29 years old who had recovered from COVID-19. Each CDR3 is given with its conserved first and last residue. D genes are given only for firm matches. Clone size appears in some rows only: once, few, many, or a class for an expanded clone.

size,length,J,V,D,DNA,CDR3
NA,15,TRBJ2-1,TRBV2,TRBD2,TGTGCCAGCAGTGCCCCTAGCGGGAGGTACAATGAGCAGTTCTTC,CASSAPSGRYNEQFF
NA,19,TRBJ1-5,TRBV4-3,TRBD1,TGCGCCAGCAGCCTAACCGTGAACGTGGGGACAGGGGTTGGCCAGCCCCAGCATTTT,CASSLTVNVGTGVGQPQHF
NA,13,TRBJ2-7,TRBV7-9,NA,TGTGCCAGCAGCAATCGACAGGACTACGAGCAGTACTTC,CASSNRQDYEQYF
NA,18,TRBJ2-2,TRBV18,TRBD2,TGTGCCAGCTCACCAAGGACTAGCGACATCTGGGGCACCGGGGAGCTGTTTTTT,CASSPRTSDIWGTGELFF
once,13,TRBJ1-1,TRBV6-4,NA,TGTGCCAGCAGTGCGGGTACAAACACTGAAGCTTTCTTT,CASSAGTNTEAFF
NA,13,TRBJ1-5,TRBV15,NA,TGTGCCACCAGCAGAGCCGGGGATCAGCCCCAGCATTTT,CATSRAGDQPQHF
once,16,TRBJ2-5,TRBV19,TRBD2,TGTGCCAGTAGTGCCACGGGAGCGGGGGGGCGTGAGACCCAGTACTTC,CASSATGAGGRETQYF
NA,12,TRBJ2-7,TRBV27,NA,TGTGCCAGCAGTTTGATCGGGGGAGTAGAGTACTTC,CASSLIGGVEYF
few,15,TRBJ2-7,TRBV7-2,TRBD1,TGTGCCAGCAGCCCCGAGACAGGGGGCTCCTACGAGCAGTACTTC,CASSPETGGSYEQYF
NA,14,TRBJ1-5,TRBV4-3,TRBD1,TGCGCCAGCAGCCAAGGTCAGGGGGTGAAGCCCCAGCATTTT,CASSQGQGVKPQHF
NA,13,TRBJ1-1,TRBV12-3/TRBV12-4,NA,TGTGCCAGCAAATGGGGGGGAATCACTGAAGCTTTCTTT,CASKWGGITEAFF
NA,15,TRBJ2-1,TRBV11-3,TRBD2,TGTGCCTTACAACTTACCCGGGAGGGCGGGTATGAGCAGTTCTTC,CALQLTREGGYEQFF
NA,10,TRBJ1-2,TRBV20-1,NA,TGCAGTGCTAGTCCCCTTCCCGCGACCTTC,CSASPLPATF
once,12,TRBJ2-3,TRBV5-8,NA,TGTGCCAGCAGAACCGGGACAACCAAGCAGTATTTT,CASRTGTTKQYF
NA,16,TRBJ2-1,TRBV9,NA,TGTGCCAGCAGCGGGGCTCGGGGGAGCTCCTACAATGAGCAGTTCTTC,CASSGARGSSYNEQFF
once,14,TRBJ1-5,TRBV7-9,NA,TGTGCCAGCAGCTTAGTCCCTTCAGGTCAGCCCCAGCATTTT,CASSLVPSGQPQHF
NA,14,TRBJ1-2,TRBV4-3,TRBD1,TGCGCCAGCAGCGGCGGGACAGGGAGGAGTGGCTACACCTTC,CASSGGTGRSGYTF
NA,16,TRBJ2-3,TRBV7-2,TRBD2,TGTGCCAGCAGCGCGCAGACTAGCGGGGGGGCCGACACGCAGTATTTT,CASSAQTSGGADTQYF
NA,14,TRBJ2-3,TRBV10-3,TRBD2,TGTGCCATCAGCCTAGCGGGGCCCACAGATACGCAGTATTTT,CAISLAGPTDTQYF
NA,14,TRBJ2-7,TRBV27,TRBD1,TGTGCCAGCAGAACCTGGGACAGGGGATACGAGCAGTACTTC,CASRTWDRGYEQYF
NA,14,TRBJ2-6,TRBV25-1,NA,TGTGCCAGCAGGAGTGACTCTGGGGCCAACGTCCTGACTTTC,CASRSDSGANVLTF
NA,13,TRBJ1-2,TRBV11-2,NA,TGTGCCAGCAGCAGTACAGGGTTTAGTGGCTACACCTTC,CASSSTGFSGYTF
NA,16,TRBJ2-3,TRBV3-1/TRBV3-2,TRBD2,TGTGCCAGCAGCCAAGATGGGACTAGGAATACAGATACGCAGTATTTT,CASSQDGTRNTDTQYF
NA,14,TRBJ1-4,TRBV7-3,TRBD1,TGTGCCAGCAGCCTAGGACAGGGGGATGAAAAACTGTTTTTT,CASSLGQGDEKLFF
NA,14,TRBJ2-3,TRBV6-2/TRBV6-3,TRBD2,TGTGCCAGCAGCCGCGGGGGGTTCGGAGATACGCAGTATTTT,CASSRGGFGDTQYF
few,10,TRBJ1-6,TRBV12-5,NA,TGTGCTAGGGCATTAATTCACCTCCACTTT,CARALIHLHF
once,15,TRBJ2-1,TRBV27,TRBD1,TGTGCCAGCGGATTCCGGGACAGGGGGGCTGGTGAGCAGTTCTTC,CASGFRDRGAGEQFF
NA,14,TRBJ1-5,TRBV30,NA,TGTGCCTGGAGCCGGGACAACCCCAATCAGCCCCAGCATTTT,CAWSRDNPNQPQHF